The clone carrying this T cell receptor beta chain was seen repeatedly, ten times or more. This sample is drawn from a study of T-cell reconstitution after alpha-beta-depleted transplantation in children. The V and J ends lost 3 bases and 4 bases respectively, with 13 bases between them. CDR1 and CDR2 from the germline V gene are SGHRS and YFSETQ. The CDR3 is 14 amino acids. This sample's TCRbeta library carried unique molecular identifier barcodes. Each CDR3 protein gets one entry after TCRdb re-called the PCR reads with MiXCR. Of more than 550,000 distinct CDR3 sequences listed, about 11% are singletons.

Sequenced material: PBMCs from the stem cell graft donor, taken from the stem cell graft. This receptor was obtained from a human donor who donated a stem cell graft to a child with acute myeloid leukemia. The genes are TRBV5-1 and TRBJ1-1, with TRBD1 as a possible D gene (5 bases). The DNA of the CDR3 is TGCGCCAGCAGCTCCGGGGGAGGGAGCACTGAAGCTTTCTTT. This gives the protein CASSSGGGSTEAFF.